A single sample is the source of the 28 T cell receptor beta chains below, sequenced in a study of blood T cell repertoires in COVID-19. Only in-frame clones appear in the TCRdb table, and some are missing; sequencing was by immunoSEQ multiplex PCR. The sample records more than 20,000 clones, around 90% being singletons. The sequenced sample was peripheral blood. The receptors here all came from a human donor in a cohort sampled during active COVID-19.

The genes are TRBV2 and TRBJ2-1, with 12 bases identical to TRBD2. CDR3 length: 13 residues. The germline V gene has CDR1 SNHLY and CDR2 FYNNEI. J was trimmed by 6 bases and V by 6 bases; bases with no gene match: 0. This CDR3 reads CASRTSGGNEQFF. CDR3 DNA sequence: TGTGCCAGCAGGACTAGCGGGGGCAATGAGCAGTTCTTC.

J is TRBJ2-1 and V is TRBV11-3; 11 bases are shared with TRBD2. The CDR3 contains 14 residues. V shed 3 bases, J shed 7 bases, and the junction held 2 bases outside the gene matches. Germline V gene data show CDR1 as SGHNT and CDR2 as YENEEA. The CDR3 sequence is CASSFSGGDNEQFF. DNA of the CDR3: TGTGCCAGCAGCTTTAGCGGGGGGGATAATGAGCAGTTCTTC.

Here the CDR3 reads CASSASTTSGSEQFF. CDR3 coding DNA: TGTGCCAGCAGCGCCTCTACGACTAGCGGGTCTGAGCAGTTCTTC. The rearrangement joins TRBV9 to TRBJ2-1, with 10 nucleotides matching TRBD2. J was trimmed by 9 bases and V by 3 bases; bases with no gene match: 9. This CDR3 is built from 15 residues. Per germline, CDR1 SGDLS and CDR2 YYNGEE.

CDR3 protein: CASSLVASGGTGELFF. DNA of the CDR3: TGTGCCAGCAGCTTAGTTGCTAGCGGTGGCACCGGGGAGCTGTTTTTT. The J gene is TRBJ2-2, the V gene TRBV7-2, with 7 bases fitting TRBD2. CDR1 and CDR2 (germline): SGHTA, FQGNSA. The V gene end was trimmed by 1 base and the J gene end by 4 bases; junction bases not matched to a gene: 6. This CDR3 is built from 16 residues.

This clone was seen more than once but under ten times. The chain combines TRBV11-2 with TRBJ1-5; weak D call: TRBD1 (5 bases). Trimming cost V 2 bases and J 6 bases, with 11 bases left between them. CDR3 size: 14 residues. Per germline, CDR1 SGHAT and CDR2 FQNNGV. The CDR3 here is CASSLSTGGQPQHF. The CDR3 bases are TGTGCCAGCAGCTTATCAACGGGGGGTCAGCCCCAGCATTTT.

The chain carries TRBV10-3 and TRBJ2-2; D possibly corresponds to TRBD1 (6 bases). This CDR3 region has 14 residues. Germline V gives CDR1 ENHRY, CDR2 SYGVKD. With 6 bases removed from V and 5 bases from J, the gap between germline ends came to 13 bases. Written as DNA, the CDR3 is TGTGCCATCAGACCTGGACAGCCTACCGGGGAGCTGTTTTTT. Translation gives CAIRPGQPTGELFF.

The chain combines TRBV13 with TRBJ2-6; 9 bases match TRBD1. Germline V gene data show CDR1 as PRHDT and CDR2 as FYEKMQ (reference sequence). V was clipped by 5 bases and J by 2 bases; unmatched bases: 10. The CDR3 is 18 residues long. The DNA for the CDR3 is TGTGCCAGCAGCAGGAATTGGGACAGGGTAGCTGGGGCCAACGTCCTGACTTTC. It yields the protein CASSRNWDRVAGANVLTF.

The rearrangement uses TRBV12-3 or TRBV12-4 and TRBJ1-1; perhaps TRBD1 as D (5 bases). CDR3 size: 11 residues. With 4 bases removed from V and 10 bases from J, the gap between germline ends came to 10 bases. CDR3 sequence (DNA): TGTGCCAGCAGTTCCCTGGGGGGAGCTTTCTTT. Encoded protein: CASSSLGGAFF.

This chain uses TRBV2 with TRBJ1-5; tentative D call: TRBD1 (5 bases). V lost 6 bases and J 5 bases, leaving 11 bases between the germline ends. This CDR3 spans 13 amino acids. CDR1 SNHLY and CDR2 FYNNEI come from the germline V gene. CDR3 in DNA: TGTGCCAGCAGCGCCACCAGGGATCAGCCCCAGCATTTT. Protein product: CASSATRDQPQHF.

V is TRBV10-3 and J is TRBJ1-1; the D gene is possibly TRBD1 (5 bases). CDR1 and CDR2 from the germline V gene are ENHRY and SYGVKD. The length of the CDR3 is 12 residues. V lost 6 bases and J lost 4, with 9 bases in between. The CDR3 loop is CAIRDGGTEAFF. CDR3 nucleotide sequence: TGTGCCATCAGGGACGGGGGCACTGAAGCTTTCTTT.

The rearrangement links TRBV4-1 to TRBJ1-2, with TRBD1 as a possible D gene (5 bases). Trimming stripped 4 bases from V and 2 bases from J, with 20 bases between. CDR1 MGHRA and CDR2 YSYEKL come from the germline V gene. The CDR3 length is 17 residues. CDR3 nucleotide sequence: TGCGCCAGCAGCCGGGGGGAATGGCCGGCGGAGAACTATGGCTACACCTTC. This encodes CASSRGEWPAENYGYTF.

Here the CDR3 reads CASSERAAVRETQYF. The CDR3 coding sequence is TGTGCCAGCAGTGAGAGGGCGGCAGTTCGAGAGACCCAGTACTTC. The rearrangement links TRBV2 to TRBJ2-5; possibly TRBD2 for D (5 bases). There are 15 residues in the CDR3. Trimming removed 3 bases at V and 4 bases at J, with 15 bases between. CDR1 and CDR2 (germline): SNHLY, FYNNEI.

The rearrangement joins TRBV6-5 to TRBJ2-3; possibly TRBD1 for D (6 bases). V lost 8 bases and J lost 0, with 15 bases in between. Per germline, CDR1 MNHEY and CDR2 SVGAGI. CDR3 size: 15 residues. In nucleotides, the CDR3 is TGTGCCAGCCAATCCGGGACACATAGCACAGATACGCAGTATTTT. Its translation is CASQSGTHSTDTQYF.

The chain links TRBV5-5 to TRBJ1-4, with D maybe TRBD1 (5 bases). Germline CDR1 and CDR2: SGHKS and YYEKEE (reference sequence). The CDR3 runs to 14 residues. Trimming pared 3 bases from V and 7 bases from J, leaving 13 bases between. As DNA, the CDR3 is TGTGCCAGCAGCTCGCCGGGGGGTAGTGAAAAACTGTTTTTT. It codes for CASSSPGGSEKLFF. Looking up the rest from reference TRBV5-5 and TRBJ1-4 gives the full variable domain: DAGVTQSPTHLIKTRGQQVTLRCSPISGHKSVSWYQQVLGQGPQFIFQYYEKEERGRGNFPDRFSARQFPNYSSELNVNALLLGDSALYLCASSSPGGSEKLFFGSGTQLSVL.

This chain links TRBV5-1 with TRBJ2-2, with D perhaps matching TRBD2 (7 bases). The V gene's germline CDR1 is SGHRS and CDR2 YFSETQ. Trimming pared 4 bases from V and 3 bases from J, leaving 16 bases between. CDR3 length: 16 residues. CDR3 bases: TGCGCCAGCAGCCCCTCCTCGGGGGGCTACACCGGGGAGCTGTTTTTT. It translates to CASSPSSGGYTGELFF. The variable domain in full, with the rest retrieved from reference TRBV5-1 and TRBJ2-2, is KAGVTQTPRYLIKTRGQQVTLSCSPISGHRSVSWYQQTPGQGLQFLFEYFSETQRNKGNFPGRFSGRQFSNSRSEMNVSTLELGDSALYLCASSPSSGGYTGELFFGEGSRLTVL.

V is TRBV29-1 and J is TRBJ1-2; 7 nucleotides agree with TRBD1. The CDR3 extends over 13 amino acids. Germline trimming cut 6 bases from V and 6 bases from J; bases unmatched to any gene: 10. Germline CDR1 and CDR2: SQVTM and ANQGSEA. CDR3 coding DNA: TGCAGCGTAAACAGGGGCTCGAGGCATGGCTACACCTTC. Its protein product is CSVNRGSRHGYTF.

In its sample, this clone was seen a few times. V gene TRBV27 combines with J gene TRBJ1-1; D uncertain. Trimming removed 4 bases from V and 5 bases from J, with 8 bases in between. Germline assignment: CDR1 MNHEY and CDR2 SMNVEV (reference sequence). The CDR3 spans 12 residues. The CDR3 region is CASSSWSTEAFF. The CDR3 DNA sequence: TGTGCCAGCAGTTCCTGGAGTACTGAAGCTTTCTTT.

The chain joins TRBV7-8 to TRBJ1-2, with 7 nucleotides matching TRBD1. The CDR3 extends over 15 amino acids. The V gene end was trimmed by 0 bases and the J gene end by 3 bases; junction bases not matched to a gene: 4. The germline V gene encodes CDR1 SGHVS and CDR2 FQNEAQ. CDR3 in DNA: TGTGCCAGCAGCTTAGCACAGGGGTGGCACTATGGCTACACCTTC. Translation gives CASSLAQGWHYGYTF.

The chain has TRBV6-2 or TRBV6-3 and TRBJ2-7, with 11 bases that match TRBD2. Germline V gene lookup returns CDR1 MNHEY and CDR2 SVGEGT. CDR3 length: 15 amino acids. V lost 6 bases and J lost 5; bases outside the gene matches: 9. The CDR3 sequence: CASRPTSGSGHEQYF. As DNA, the CDR3 is TGTGCCAGCAGGCCTACTAGCGGGAGCGGGCACGAGCAGTACTTC.

The rearrangement uses TRBV30 and TRBJ1-5, with 9 bases lining up with TRBD1. The CDR3 extends over 15 amino acids. After removal of 0 bases from V and 6 bases from J, the junction contained 6 bases not matched to a gene. Germline V gene sequence: CDR1 GTSNPN, CDR2 SVGIG (reference sequence). The DNA for the CDR3 is TGTGCCTGGAGTGTAAGGGACAGGGACAGTCAGCCCCAGCATTTT. Translated: CAWSVRDRDSQPQHF.

The J gene is TRBJ2-5, the V gene TRBV11-3; 9 bases agree with TRBD2. The V gene's germline CDR1 is SGHNT and CDR2 YENEEA. V was pared by 2 bases and J by 5 bases, with 9 bases of the junction left unmatched. The CDR3 consists of 16 residues. The CDR3 DNA follows: TGTGCCAGCAGCTTATTCGGGGGCGGGGGGGCGGAGACCCAGTACTTC. This translates into CASSLFGGGGAETQYF. The full variable domain, completed using reference TRBV11-3 and TRBJ2-5, is EAGVVQSPRYKIIEKKQPVAFWCNPISGHNTLYWYLQNLGQGPELLIRYENEEAVDDSQLPKDRFSAERLKGVDSTLKIQPAELGDSAVYLCASSLFGGGGAETQYFGPGTRLLVL.

This chain connects TRBV5-5 to TRBJ2-1; D is uncertain. The CDR3 extends over 10 amino acids. Germline CDR1 SGHKS, CDR2 YYEKEE (reference sequence). The germline V and J ends were trimmed by 5 bases and 7 bases, with 4 bases remaining between them. The CDR3 bases are TGTGCCAGCAGTTCAAATGAGCAGTTCTTC. Encoded protein: CASSSNEQFF.

The rearrangement uses TRBV19 and TRBJ1-5, with D possibly being TRBD1 (5 bases). CDR3 length equals 17 residues. The V gene's germline CDR1 is LNHDA and CDR2 SQIVND (reference sequence). The ends were cut back, 1 base at V and 5 bases at J, with 18 bases in the middle. The DNA for the CDR3 is TGTGCCAGTAGTATAGGGACCAGGGCCCTTGGGGATCAGCCCCAGCATTTT. Amino acid sequence: CASSIGTRALGDQPQHF.

The chain combines TRBV5-6 with TRBJ1-1; the D gene is possibly TRBD1 (5 bases). This CDR3 region has 14 residues. Germline V gene sequence: CDR1 SGHDT, CDR2 YYEEEE. The V and J ends lost 2 bases and 3 bases respectively, with 11 bases between them. The CDR3 DNA reads TGTGCCAGCAGCTTCCAGGGTAGGGACACTGAAGCTTTCTTT. This translates into CASSFQGRDTEAFF.

This chain links TRBV11-3 with TRBJ1-5, with D perhaps TRBD1 (5 bases). The CDR3 has 15 residues. From germline, CDR1 is SGHNT and CDR2 YENEEA. V was pared by 6 bases and J by 5 bases, with 17 bases between. The CDR3 DNA sequence: TGTGCCAGCAGACCCGGACCGCTGGGGCATCAGCCCCAGCATTTT. Translated: CASRPGPLGHQPQHF.

The chain links TRBV2 to TRBJ2-5; possible D gene TRBD1, 5 bases. V was clipped by 8 bases and J by 5 bases, with 9 bases between them. The CDR3 runs to 11 residues. The germline gives CDR1 SNHLY, CDR2 FYNNEI. The CDR3 DNA reads TGTGCCAGCTTTGGGGCGGAGACCCAGTACTTC. Protein sequence: CASFGAETQYF.

CDR3 in DNA: TGTGCCAGCAGCGGGGCCCAAGAGACCCAGTACTTC. This sequence encodes CASSGAQETQYF. This sequence joins TRBV11-3 and TRBJ2-5; tentatively, D is TRBD1 (5 bases). CDR1 and CDR2 from the germline V gene are SGHNT and YENEEA. Trimming took off 5 bases at V and 1 base at J, with 5 bases between the two ends. The CDR3 is made up of 12 amino acids.

Written as DNA, the CDR3 is TGTGCCAGCAGTGAAACCCCTGGCGGGACCCAGTACTTC. Translating gives CASSETPGGTQYF. V and J are TRBV2 and TRBJ2-5; the D is unclear. CDR1 and CDR2 (germline): SNHLY, FYNNEI. The CDR3 totals 13 residues. V was trimmed by 2 bases and J by 7 bases, leaving 11 bases between them.